The 17 T cell receptor beta chains listed next were all sequenced from one sample in a study of T-cell reconstitution after alpha-beta-depleted transplantation in children (dated by TCRdb to about 2016). This specimen's treatment or condition label, interpreted: allogeneic hematopoietic cell transplantation with graft depleted of TCRalphabeta T cells and CD19 B cells. The method behind the library was PCR. For sequencing, an Illumina HiSeq 2500 was employed. To normalize quantification of the TCRbeta repertoire, the TCR libraries were built with molecular barcoding that relied on unique molecular identifiers. In TCRdb, the public reads were trimmed at Q25 with fastp and aligned with MiXCR, with productive beta chains retained. Rows are unified per CDR3 protein, each entry keeping the most common DNA and genes. The sample contains about 830,000 distinct CDR3 sequences, 15% to 20% of them found a single time. The ten largest clones add up to 5% of the sample.

The sample consisted of PBMCs, mostly from graft donor cells, taken 360 days after TCRalphabeta/CD19-depleted stem cell transplant. All receptors come from a male patient between 5 and 17 years old who had a stem cell transplant for acute lymphoblastic leukemia, so the T cells may come from the graft donor.

With regard to this clonotype: No DNA is shown, since the ends of the CDR3 on it are uncertain; the CDR3 is the one TCRdb lists. This CDR3 reads CASSSSTAPYNEQFF. The rearrangement uses TRBV11-3 and TRBJ2-1. Germline V gene sequence: CDR1 SGHNT, CDR2 YENEEA. Ends included, the CDR3 has 15 residues.

This clonotype occurred a few times. The J gene is TRBJ2-1, the V gene TRBV9, with TRBD1 matching over 9 bases. Germline V gene sequence: CDR1 SGDLS, CDR2 YYNGEE. The length of the CDR3 is 16 residues. The V gene end was trimmed by 1 base and the J gene end by 7 bases; junction bases not matched to a gene: 9. CDR3 protein: CASSVMGTGGTNEQFF. The CDR3 DNA sequence: TGTGCCAGCAGCGTAATGGGAACAGGGGGCACGAATGAGCAGTTCTTC.

This clonotype was counted between two and nine times. CDR3 in DNA: TGTGCCAGCAGCTCTAGCGGGACTCTCCGCTACAATGAGCAGTTCTTC. Encoded protein: CASSSSGTLRYNEQFF. The chain carries TRBV7-2 and TRBJ2-1; 9 bases map to TRBD2. Germline trimming cut 4 bases from V and 3 bases from J; bases unmatched to any gene: 7. Germline V gene data show CDR1 as SGHTA and CDR2 as FQGNSA. This CDR3 spans 16 amino acids.

V and J are TRBV7-9 and TRBJ1-1; possibly TRBD1 for D (5 bases). The V end lost 6 bases, the J end lost 2 bases, and 22 bases lay between the germline ends. Germline CDR1 reads SEHNR; CDR2 reads FQNEAQ (reference sequence). The CDR3 contains 17 residues. The CDR3 is CASRERDPANPNTEAFF. For the CDR3, the DNA is TGTGCCAGCAGGGAGAGGGACCCAGCTAACCCTAACACTGAAGCTTTCTTT.

This clonotype has only a few counts. The chain carries TRBV7-3 and TRBJ2-1, with 12 bases fitting TRBD2. J was trimmed by 9 bases and V by 5 bases; bases with no gene match: 11. Germline V gene data show CDR1 as SGHTA and CDR2 as FQGTGA. This CDR3 comprises 16 residues. The CDR3 spells CASSPTLAGGPSEQFF. DNA for the CDR3: TGTGCCAGCAGCCCCACGCTAGCGGGAGGGCCTAGTGAGCAGTTCTTC.

This clonotype came up a few times. The chain recombines TRBV7-3 with TRBJ2-1, with a possible D match to TRBD2 (6 bases). The V end was cut by 4 bases, the J end by 11 bases, with 21 bases between. Germline V gene lookup returns CDR1 SGHTA and CDR2 FQGTGA. The CDR3 spans 15 residues. The CDR3 nucleotides are TGTGCCAGCAGCTATGGGACTGCTACTACGACAAAGCAGTTCTTC. Amino acids: CASSYGTATTTKQFF.

This clonotype was detected ten times or more. V and J are TRBV4-1 and TRBJ2-2, with 7 bases lining up with TRBD2. Germline lookup yields CDR1 MGHRA and CDR2 YSYEKL. The CDR3 runs to 17 residues. V was pared by 4 bases and J by 1 base, with 9 bases of the junction left unmatched. The CDR3 DNA reads as TGCGCCAGCAGCCCGAACCTAGCGGCCCTGAACACCGGGGAGCTGTTTTTT. This gives the protein CASSPNLAALNTGELFF.

At least ten counts were recorded for this clonotype. The CDR3 reads CASSPDRGLYEQYF. Here the CDR3 DNA reads TGTGCCAGCAGTCCCGACAGGGGTCTTTACGAGCAGTACTTC. The J gene is TRBJ2-7, the V gene TRBV6-1; TRBD1 matches at 8 bases. The V and J ends lost 5 bases and 4 bases, in that order; junction bases with no gene match: 7. The germline V gene has CDR1 MNHNS and CDR2 SASEGT. The CDR3 is 14 residues long.

This clonotype was observed a handful of times. V gene TRBV5-6 combines with J gene TRBJ1-1; 8 nucleotides agree with TRBD1. V lost 4 bases to trimming and J lost 8 bases; unmatched junction nucleotides: 1. The CDR3 extends over 11 amino acids. CDR1 SGHDT and CDR2 YYEEEE come from the germline V gene. The chain's CDR3 is CASSAGGEAFF. The CDR3 bases are TGTGCCAGCAGCGCAGGGGGCGAAGCTTTCTTT.

Only a few counts were recorded for this clonotype. This sequence joins TRBV5-1 and TRBJ2-7; 14 bases line up with TRBD2. Losses at the gene ends were 0 bases for V and 5 bases for J; bases not matched to a gene: 4. This CDR3 is 16 amino acids long. The germline V gene has CDR1 SGHRS and CDR2 YFSETQ. CDR3 DNA: TGCGCCAGCAGCTTGGCCGGGGGACTAGCGGGAGACGAGCAGTACTTC. Translating it yields CASSLAGGLAGDEQYF.

This clonotype was counted a few times. This chain links TRBV27 with TRBJ2-4, with 8 positions matching TRBD2. This CDR3 is 17 amino acids long. CDR1 is MNHEY and CDR2 is SMNVEV in the germline V gene (reference sequence). J was trimmed by 0 bases and V by 0 bases; bases with no gene match: 4. The CDR3 loop reads CASSLSKLAVAKNIQYF. The CDR3 DNA follows: TGTGCCAGCAGTTTATCAAAACTAGCGGTAGCCAAAAACATTCAGTACTTC.

This clonotype was seen only a few times. J is TRBJ2-3 and V is TRBV7-3, with 7 bases fitting TRBD2. The germline CDR1 and CDR2 sequences are SGHTA and FQGTGA. CDR3 size: 14 residues. The V segment lost 3 bases and the J segment 11 bases; nucleotides outside the gene matches: 11. The CDR3 region has the DNA TGTGCCAGCAGCTTTTCACTAGCGAGCCCCTTGCAGTATTTT. It translates to CASSFSLASPLQYF.

The chain joins TRBV3-1 to TRBJ2-1; a weak D match, TRBD2 (6 bases). The better agreement between TRBJ2-7 and the DNA end casts doubt on the J call. The CDR3 totals 12 residues. Germline loops: CDR1 LGHDT, CDR2 YNNKEL (reference sequence). The CDR3 region is CASSSRLGEQYF. Here the CDR3 DNA reads TGTGCCAGCAGCTCTAGACTAGGAGAGCAGTACTTC.

This clonotype was picked up many times. The chain uses TRBV4-1 and TRBJ1-1; D possibly corresponds to TRBD1 (5 bases). This CDR3 comprises 12 residues. The V end lost 7 bases, the J end lost 1 base, and 7 bases lay between the germline ends. Germline lookup yields CDR1 MGHRA and CDR2 YSYEKL. The CDR3 coding sequence is TGCGCCAGCACAGGGCAGAACACTGAAGCTTTCTTT. This encodes CASTGQNTEAFF.

This clonotype was observed a handful of times. The chain employs TRBV10-3 and TRBJ2-7, with D maybe TRBD2 (7 bases). V was cut by 10 bases and J by 5 bases, with 15 bases left in between. The CDR3 sequence is 12 residues long. Per the germline V gene, CDR1 is ENHRY and CDR2 is SYGVKD. Here the CDR3 reads CATEGGGHEQYF. In nucleotides, the CDR3 is TGTGCCACCGAAGGGGGGGGCCACGAGCAGTACTTC.

The table lists this clonotype with a few counts. V usage is TRBV5-1 and J usage is TRBJ2-1; 8 bases match TRBD2. CDR3 size: 16 residues. The J segment lost 2 bases and the V segment lost 4 bases, leaving 8 bases of the junction unmatched. Germline V gene lookup returns CDR1 SGHRS and CDR2 YFSETQ. The CDR3 DNA is TGCGCCAGCAGCCTCGGGACTAGTACCCCCTACAATGAGCAGTTCTTC. Amino acids: CASSLGTSTPYNEQFF.

This clonotype came up a few times. This chain connects TRBV2 to TRBJ2-1, with TRBD2 matching 9 bases. Germline values: CDR1 SNHLY, CDR2 FYNNEI. The CDR3 spans 15 residues. V lost 3 bases, J lost 7 bases, and 7 bases stayed unmatched. DNA for the CDR3: TGTGCCAGCAGTGATCCTAGCGGGAAGAGGAATGAGCAGTTCTTC. This sequence encodes CASSDPSGKRNEQFF.